What follows are 12 T cell receptor beta chains derived from one specimen sequenced in a study of identical twins. TCRdb independently ran MiXCR on the 5' RACE reads; one entry per CDR3 protein. Of around 570,000 distinct CDR3 sequences listed, nearly 10% are singletons. The same data also went into a second study, on yellow fever vaccine responses in identical twins.

Specimen: PBMCs. These receptors all stem from a woman aged 18-30 years in good health.

The rearrangement uses TRBV21-1 and TRBJ2-7; the D call in the table, TRBD1, was not verified against the DNA. TRBV21-1 is listed as a pseudogene. The CDR3 spans 17 residues. The CDR3: CASSKSPNVRGGYEQYF. Here the CDR3 DNA reads TGTGCCAGCAGCAAAAGCCCCAACGTCAGGGGCGGCTACGAGCAGTACTTC.

The CDR3 region has the DNA TGTGCCAGCAGTTACTCGGGACGCAGGGATTACGAGCAGTACTTC. Translating gives CASSYSGRRDYEQYF. V usage is TRBV6-5 and J usage is TRBJ2-7; possibly TRBD1 or TRBD2 for D (5 bases each). There are 15 residues in the CDR3. V was shortened by 0 bases and J by 4 bases, with 13 bases between the two germline ends. The V gene's germline CDR1 is MNHEY and CDR2 SVGAGI.

The chain links TRBV25-1 to TRBJ2-2, with a weak D call TRBD2 (6 bases). Per the germline V gene, CDR1 is MGHDK and CDR2 is SYGVNS. Trimming removed 7 bases at V and 3 bases at J, with 18 bases between. The CDR3 extends over 16 amino acids. The CDR3 protein is CASNPRGTGDTGELFF. CDR3 coding DNA: TGTGCCAGCAATCCTCGGGGCACGGGGGACACCGGGGAGCTGTTTTTT.

This clonotype occurred many times. The V gene is TRBV9, the J gene TRBJ1-2; TRBD1 aligns across 7 bases. Germline V lookup: CDR1 SGDLS, CDR2 YYNGEE. The CDR3 extends over 15 amino acids. Trimming at V came to 3 bases and at J to 4 bases, leaving 9 bases not matched to a gene. Here the CDR3 reads CASSARGTAAYGYTF. In nucleotides, the CDR3 is TGTGCCAGCAGCGCCCGCGGGACAGCCGCCTATGGCTACACCTTC. Complete variable domain (other parts from reference TRBV9 and TRBJ1-2): DSGVTQTPKHLITATGQRVTLRCSPRSGDLSVYWYQQSLDQGLQFLIQYYNGEERAKGNILERFSAQQFPDLHSELNLSSLELGDSALYFCASSARGTAAYGYTFGSGTRLTVV.

This clonotype appeared many times. V is TRBV12-3 or TRBV12-4 and J is TRBJ2-1, with 11 bases fitting TRBD2. The CDR3 length is 18 residues. V shed 6 bases, J shed 2 bases, and the junction held 12 bases outside the gene matches. The CDR3 bases are TGTGCCAGCAGCTCCGATCCGGGACTAGCGGATCCCTACAATGAGCAGTTCTTC. Its translation is CASSSDPGLADPYNEQFF.

The V gene is TRBV7-2, the J gene TRBJ2-7; the match to TRBD1 covers 10 bases. Germline CDR1 and CDR2: SGHTA and FQGNSA. V dropped 5 bases and J dropped 5; count of bases not matched to a gene: 9. This CDR3 contains 15 residues. CDR3 loop: CASSLDRGRWDEQYF. CDR3 DNA sequence: TGTGCCAGCAGCCTAGACAGGGGGCGCTGGGACGAGCAGTACTTC.

This clonotype came up many times. The rearrangement joins TRBV6-4 to TRBJ2-2, with D perhaps matching TRBD1 or TRBD2 (5 bases each). The CDR3 consists of 15 residues. Trimming left V 6 bases short and J 4 bases short, with 15 bases between. CDR1 and CDR2 from the germline V gene are MRHNA and SNTAGT. CDR3 nucleotides: TGTGCCAGCAGCACTCTAACCGGGACCACCGGGGAGCTGTTTTTT. Protein: CASSTLTGTTGELFF.

The rearrangement uses TRBV20-1 and TRBJ2-6; D possibly corresponds to TRBD2 (6 bases). Germline CDR1 reads DFQATT; CDR2 reads SNEGSKA (reference sequence). The CDR3 consists of 17 residues. V lost 0 bases to trimming and J lost 0 bases, with 12 bases between them. This chain's CDR3 is CSARDLAGHSGANVLTF. CDR3 sequence (DNA): TGCAGTGCTAGAGATCTGGCGGGGCACTCTGGGGCCAACGTCCTGACTTTC.

This clonotype was seen repeatedly, ten times or more. CDR3 loop: CASSYSSGGPSYNEQFF. CDR3 sequence (DNA): TGTGCCAGCAGTTACTCCTCGGGGGGGCCCTCCTACAATGAGCAGTTCTTC. The V gene is TRBV6-5, the J gene TRBJ2-1, with TRBD2 identical over 8 bases. V was pared by 0 bases and J by 0 bases, with 4 bases of the junction left unmatched. This CDR3 comprises 17 residues. Germline loops: CDR1 MNHEY, CDR2 SVGAGI.

This clonotype showed up many times. The rearrangement uses TRBV3-1 and TRBJ2-2; D is uncertain. V was trimmed by 6 bases and J by 5 bases, leaving 7 bases between them. CDR3 size: 12 residues. CDR1 and CDR2 from the germline V gene are LGHDT and YNNKEL (reference sequence). The CDR3 loop reads CASRLNTGELFF. CDR3 sequence (DNA): TGTGCCAGCAGACTCAATACCGGGGAGCTGTTTTTT.

This clonotype was seen a few times. The rearrangement joins TRBV18 to TRBJ2-7; 8 bases line up with TRBD1. Trimming removed 4 bases from V and 5 bases from J; junction bases left unmatched: 4. There are 13 residues in the CDR3. Germline CDR1 is KGHSH and CDR2 is LQKENI. Here the CDR3 DNA reads TGTGCCAGCTCACTACCGGGACAGGACGAGCAGTACTTC. It yields the protein CASSLPGQDEQYF.

Turning to this clonotype: Compared with germline, one end of the junction differs, possibly owing to a read error. The chain recombines TRBV7-2 with TRBJ2-5; the match to TRBD2 covers 7 bases. Germline loops: CDR1 SGHTA, CDR2 FQGNSA. CDR3 length: 14 residues. The DNA of the CDR3 is TGTGCCAGCAGCTTAGCGGGGGGGGGAGAGGCCCAGTACTTC. Translating gives CASSLAGGGEAQYF.